This passage covers 14 T cell receptor beta chains from one sample sequenced in a study of CD4+ T cells in melanoma. Method: immunoSEQ multiplex PCR; TCRdb's copy keeps in-frame clones and lacks some. The specimen's table records about 66 clones. What was sequenced was a T cell line or clone, from whole sample or a sorted T cell fraction (not recorded which). The receptors here all came from a human donor with melanoma. Some clones in this sample may be carry-over from other donors' samples.

The V call is TRBV7-6, the J call TRBJ2-3; perhaps TRBD1 as D (5 bases). Germline V gene sequence: CDR1 SGHVS, CDR2 FNYEAQ. The CDR3 has 15 residues. V lost 5 bases, J lost 1 base, and 13 bases lay in between. CDR3 residues: CASSIDSPRTDTQYF. The CDR3 DNA reads TGTGCCAGCAGCATAGACAGTCCTCGCACAGATACGCAGTATTTT.

V is TRBV6-6 and J is TRBJ1-5; 8 bases align to TRBD1. Germline V gives CDR1 MNHNY, CDR2 SVGAGI (reference sequence). With 0 bases clipped from V and 5 bases from J, the junction kept 6 bases outside the gene matches. The CDR3 loop spans 16 amino acids. CDR3 protein: CASSYSIEQGDQPQHF. DNA for the CDR3: TGTGCCAGCAGTTACTCGATAGAACAGGGGGATCAGCCCCAGCATTTT.

The CDR3 region has the DNA TGTGCCAGCAGTGATTCCGGGACCGGGTTAGATACGCAGTATTTT. Residues: CASSDSGTGLDTQYF. The chain recombines TRBV6-4 with TRBJ2-3; D possibly matches TRBD1 or TRBD2 (5 bases each). The CDR3 totals 15 residues. V lost 3 bases and J lost 5, with 15 bases in between. The germline gives CDR1 MRHNA, CDR2 SNTAGT.

The chain uses TRBV5-1 and TRBJ2-1, with D possibly TRBD1 on 6 matching bases. Trimming took off 1 base at V and 7 bases at J, with 21 bases between the two ends. From germline, CDR1 is SGHRS and CDR2 YFSETQ. CDR3 length: 17 residues. DNA for the CDR3: TGCGCCAGCAGCTTGAGGGTGGGGACACAGAGCGAAAATGAGCAGTTCTTC. Its protein product is CASSLRVGTQSENEQFF. Full variable domain (remainder filled in from reference TRBV5-1 and TRBJ2-1): KAGVTQTPRYLIKTRGQQVTLSCSPISGHRSVSWYQQTPGQGLQFLFEYFSETQRNKGNFPGRFSGRQFSNSRSEMNVSTLELGDSALYLCASSLRVGTQSENEQFFGPGTRLTVL.

This clone was detected a few times. The chain joins TRBV30 to TRBJ2-7, with no clear D. CDR1 GTSNPN and CDR2 SVGIG come from the germline V gene (reference sequence). V lost 2 bases and J lost 7, with 12 bases in between. The CDR3 has 12 residues. In nucleotides, the CDR3 is TGTGCCTGGAGTCAAGTCAGGCAAGAGCAGTACTTC. This translates into CAWSQVRQEQYF. The full variable domain, its missing parts supplied by reference TRBV30 and TRBJ2-7, is SQTIHQWPATLVQPVGSPLSLECTVEGTSNPNLYWYRQAAGRGLQLLFYSVGIGQISSEVPQNLSASRPQDRQFILSSKKLLLSDSGFYLCAWSQVRQEQYFGPGTRLTVT.

The chain combines TRBV19 with TRBJ1-2; no definite D call. Trimming pared 6 bases from V and 0 bases from J, leaving 8 bases between. Germline V CDR1 and CDR2: LNHDA, SQIVND (reference sequence). The CDR3 runs 13 residues. DNA of the CDR3: TGTGCCAGTAGACCGACCGCTAACTATGGCTACACCTTC. This sequence encodes CASRPTANYGYTF.

The rearrangement links TRBV5-1 to TRBJ1-1, with a tentative D call TRBD1 (5 bases). The CDR3 is 14 amino acids. Trimming pared 4 bases from V and 6 bases from J, leaving 16 bases between. Germline lookup yields CDR1 SGHRS and CDR2 YFSETQ. The CDR3 DNA sequence: TGCGCCAGCAGCCCGCCGGACAAAAGAGCTGAAGCTTTCTTT. Translated, it gives CASSPPDKRAEAFF.

Points on this clone: Compared with germline, one end of the junction differs, possibly owing to a read error. The chain links TRBV27 to TRBJ2-1; possibly TRBD1 for D (6 bases). This CDR3 has 17 amino acids. Per germline, CDR1 MNHEY and CDR2 SMNVEV (reference sequence). CDR3 sequence (DNA): TGTGCCAGCAGTCTATCGGGCAGGGGACGGCCCTACAATGAGCAGTTCTTC. It translates to CASSLSGRGRPYNEQFF.

Only a few counts were recorded for this clone. This chain uses TRBV7-9 with TRBJ1-5, with 7 bases lining up with TRBD1. From germline, CDR1 is SEHNR and CDR2 FQNEAQ (reference sequence). This CDR3 is built from 14 residues. V shed 5 bases and J 4 bases; nucleotides not matched to a gene: 5. This chain's CDR3 is CASSLSTGNQPQHF. The CDR3 DNA is TGTGCCAGCAGCCTATCGACAGGGAATCAGCCCCAGCATTTT.

This sequence joins TRBV6-5 and TRBJ1-6; D might be TRBD1 (5 bases). Trimming removed 2 bases from V and 9 bases from J, with 17 bases in between. The CDR3 has 16 amino acids. Germline CDR1 is MNHEY and CDR2 is SVGAGI. The CDR3 is CASSYGAHEPLSPLHF. The DNA of the CDR3 is TGTGCCAGCAGTTACGGGGCACACGAACCCCTTTCACCCCTCCACTTT.

Here the CDR3 DNA reads TGTGCCAGCAGCAATCAAGGAACCAGGGGACGTGAGCAGTTCTTC. This gives the protein CASSNQGTRGREQFF. The chain is built from TRBV6-1 and TRBJ2-1; the D gene is possibly TRBD1 (6 bases). CDR3 length: 15 amino acids. V lost 6 bases and J 9 bases, leaving 21 bases between the germline ends. CDR1 is MNHNS, CDR2 SASEGT, per germline.

This sequence joins TRBV11-3 and TRBJ2-1; D is perhaps TRBD1 (6 bases). V dropped 5 bases and J dropped 8 bases, with 19 bases sitting between them. There are 15 residues in the CDR3. Per the germline V gene, CDR1 is SGHNT and CDR2 is YENEEA. The CDR3 here is CASSPQGKGGDEQFF. DNA for the CDR3: TGTGCCAGCAGCCCACAGGGTAAGGGTGGCGATGAGCAGTTCTTC.

The chain links TRBV28 to TRBJ2-5; 12 bases match TRBD2. Trimming cost V 7 bases and J 4 bases; bases outside gene matches: 1. The CDR3 contains 13 residues. CDR1 and CDR2 (germline): MDHEN, SYDVKM. The CDR3 protein is CASTSGRAETQYF. CDR3 nucleotides: TGTGCCAGCACTAGCGGGAGGGCAGAGACCCAGTACTTC.

The CDR3 DNA reads TGTGCCAGCAGCGAGACAGGGGTTGGAGAAAAACTGTTTTTT. Its translation: CASSETGVGEKLFF. V gene TRBV7-9 combines with J gene TRBJ1-4; 8 bases are a match to TRBD1. This CDR3 has 14 residues. V lost 5 bases and J lost 8; bases outside the gene matches: 7. Germline CDR1 and CDR2: SEHNR and FQNEAQ (reference sequence).